These 10 T cell receptor beta chains came from one sample sequenced in a study of human T cells and chemical hapten exposure. TCRdb fed the RACE reads into MiXCR, producing one record per CDR3 protein. The data hold about 290,000 distinct CDR3 sequences, with 7.5% to 8% observed a single time. The time point: pre-sensitization, week 0. Treatment in this sample: therapeutic diphenylcyclopropenone sensitization with weekly scalp DPC. This sample comprised whole blood, obtained in connection with sensitization to the hapten diphenylcyclopropenone (DPC). These receptor sequences come from a young man with alopecia areata. Some clones in this sample may be carry-over from other donors' samples.

This clonotype has only a few counts. The V and J genes are TRBV6-4 and TRBJ2-1; the D is unclear. Between the trimmed V and J ends, which lost 0 bases and 9 bases, there was a span of 3 bases. The CDR3 has 11 residues. Germline V gives CDR1 MRHNA, CDR2 SNTAGT. DNA for the CDR3: TGTGCCAGCAGTGACTCGCGTGAGCAGTTCTTC. Amino acids: CASSDSREQFF.

This clonotype was counted a few times. The rearrangement links TRBV7-8 to TRBJ2-7, with TRBD1 matching 8 bases. Unmatched junction bases numbered 9, after V lost 4 bases and J lost 7 bases. Germline lookup yields CDR1 SGHVS and CDR2 FQNEAQ. The CDR3 spans 14 residues. This CDR3 reads CASSSGTGAWEQYF. CDR3 DNA sequence: TGTGCCAGCAGCTCCGGGACAGGAGCTTGGGAGCAGTACTTC.

This clonotype was observed a few times. The chain recombines TRBV28 with TRBJ2-7; 9 bases agree with TRBD1. This CDR3 is 15 amino acids long. The V segment lost 4 bases and the J segment 3 bases; nucleotides outside the gene matches: 7. Germline lookup yields CDR1 MDHEN and CDR2 SYDVKM. CDR3 region: CASSSPGQGHYEQYF. The CDR3 DNA is TGTGCCAGCAGTTCACCGGGACAGGGCCACTACGAGCAGTACTTC.

This sequence joins TRBV5-6 and TRBJ1-2; TRBD1 aligns across 9 bases. The ends lost 0 bases at V and 3 bases at J; junction bases unmatched: 3. CDR1 is SGHDT, CDR2 YYEEEE, per germline. The CDR3 consists of 15 residues. The CDR3 sequence: CASSLGTGGHYGYTF. The CDR3 coding sequence is TGTGCCAGCAGCTTGGGAACAGGGGGCCACTATGGCTACACCTTC.

This clonotype was seen ten or more times. The genes are TRBV28 and TRBJ2-5, with TRBD2 matching 8 bases. V shed 3 bases, J shed 4 bases, and the junction held 4 bases outside the gene matches. Germline lookup yields CDR1 MDHEN and CDR2 SYDVKM. There are 14 residues in the CDR3. CDR3 loop: CASSFAGGVETQYF. The CDR3 region has the DNA TGTGCCAGCAGTTTCGCGGGGGGCGTAGAGACCCAGTACTTC.

J is TRBJ2-3 and V is TRBV5-1; possibly TRBD2 for D (6 bases). V shed 6 bases and J shed 5 bases, with 16 bases lying between them. The germline CDR1 and CDR2 sequences are SGHRS and YFSETQ. The CDR3 consists of 14 residues. CDR3 amino acids: CASTVGGEGDTQYF. CDR3 DNA sequence: TGCGCCAGCACCGTGGGGGGTGAAGGAGATACGCAGTATTTT.

This clonotype came up a few times. The CDR3 DNA follows: TGTGCCAGCAGTTATTTAGGGCAGAGCAAGAGTGAAGCTTTCTTT. This translates into CASSYLGQSKSEAFF. The chain recombines TRBV6-5 with TRBJ1-1; D gene ambiguous. CDR1 MNHEY and CDR2 SVGAGI come from the germline V gene. The CDR3 sequence is 15 residues long. The germline V and J ends were trimmed by 3 bases and 7 bases, with 18 bases remaining between them.

The gene calls are TRBV20-1 and TRBJ1-5, with 7 bases identical to TRBD1. Germline trimming cut 6 bases from V and 12 bases from J; bases unmatched to any gene: 5. Germline values: CDR1 DFQATT, CDR2 SNEGSKA (reference sequence). The CDR3 extends over 10 amino acids. DNA of the CDR3: TGCAGTGCGTGGGACAGCTACCAGCATTTT. Translating gives CSAWDSYQHF.

The chain is built from TRBV5-1 and TRBJ1-1; D remains unclear. V lost 0 bases to trimming and J lost 4 bases, with 16 bases between them. This CDR3 is 16 amino acids long. Germline CDR1 SGHRS, CDR2 YFSETQ. The CDR3 DNA reads as TGCGCCAGCAGCTTGGCGGCCTTTCTAACCCCCACTGAAGCTTTCTTT. Translation gives CASSLAAFLTPTEAFF.

The gene calls are TRBV2 and TRBJ2-2; D call uncertain. Deletions cut 7 bases from V and 0 bases from J, with 6 bases between. The CDR3 spans 13 residues. The germline CDR1 and CDR2 sequences are SNHLY and FYNNEI. CDR3 bases: TGTGCCAGCACCAGGTCGAACACCGGGGAGCTGTTTTTT. It translates to CASTRSNTGELFF.